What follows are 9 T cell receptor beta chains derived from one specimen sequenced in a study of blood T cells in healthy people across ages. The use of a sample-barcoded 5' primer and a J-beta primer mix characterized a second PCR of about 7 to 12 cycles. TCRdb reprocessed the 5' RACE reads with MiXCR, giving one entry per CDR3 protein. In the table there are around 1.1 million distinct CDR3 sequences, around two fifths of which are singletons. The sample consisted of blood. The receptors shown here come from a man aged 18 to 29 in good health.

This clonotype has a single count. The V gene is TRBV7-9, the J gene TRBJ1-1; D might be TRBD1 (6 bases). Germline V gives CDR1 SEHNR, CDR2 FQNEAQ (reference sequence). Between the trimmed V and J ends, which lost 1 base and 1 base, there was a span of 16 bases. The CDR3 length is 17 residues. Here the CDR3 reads CASSLGSGVGANTEAFF. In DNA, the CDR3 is TGTGCCAGCAGCTTAGGGTCAGGGGTTGGAGCGAACACTGAAGCTTTCTTT.

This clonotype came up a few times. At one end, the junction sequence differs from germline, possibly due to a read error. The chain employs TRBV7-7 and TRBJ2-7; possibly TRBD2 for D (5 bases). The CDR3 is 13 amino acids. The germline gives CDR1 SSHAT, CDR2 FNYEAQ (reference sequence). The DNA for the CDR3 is TGTGCTAGCAGCTTACGGGCGGGTCGCGAGCAGTACTTC. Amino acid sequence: CASSLRAGREQYF.

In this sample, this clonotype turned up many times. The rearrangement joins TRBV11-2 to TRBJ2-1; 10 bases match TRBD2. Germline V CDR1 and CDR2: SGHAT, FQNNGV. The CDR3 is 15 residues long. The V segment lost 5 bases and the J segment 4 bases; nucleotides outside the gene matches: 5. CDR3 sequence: CASSQASGGYNEQFF. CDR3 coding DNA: TGTGCCAGCAGCCAAGCTAGCGGGGGATACAATGAGCAGTTCTTC.

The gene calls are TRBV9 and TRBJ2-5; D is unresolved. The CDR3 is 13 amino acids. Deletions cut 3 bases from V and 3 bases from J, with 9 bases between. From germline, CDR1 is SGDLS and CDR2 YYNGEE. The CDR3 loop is CASSASEEETQYF. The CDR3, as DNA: TGTGCCAGCAGCGCCAGCGAGGAAGAGACCCAGTACTTC. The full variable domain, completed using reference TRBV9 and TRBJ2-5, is DSGVTQTPKHLITATGQRVTLRCSPRSGDLSVYWYQQSLDQGLQFLIQYYNGEERAKGNILERFSAQQFPDLHSELNLSSLELGDSALYFCASSASEEETQYFGPGTRLLVL.

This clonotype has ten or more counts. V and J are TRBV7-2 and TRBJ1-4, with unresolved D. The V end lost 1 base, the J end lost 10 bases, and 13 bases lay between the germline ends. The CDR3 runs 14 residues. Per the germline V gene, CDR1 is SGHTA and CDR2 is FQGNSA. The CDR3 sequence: CASSLEAGSGKLFF. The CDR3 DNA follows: TGTGCCAGCAGCTTAGAAGCGGGGAGCGGAAAACTGTTTTTT.

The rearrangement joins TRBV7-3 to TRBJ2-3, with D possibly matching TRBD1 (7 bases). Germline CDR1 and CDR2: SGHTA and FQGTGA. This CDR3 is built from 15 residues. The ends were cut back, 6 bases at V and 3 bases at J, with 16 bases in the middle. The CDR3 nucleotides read TGTGCCAGCAGTTTCCGGGGGACAGAGACAGATACGCAGTATTTT. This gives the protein CASSFRGTETDTQYF.

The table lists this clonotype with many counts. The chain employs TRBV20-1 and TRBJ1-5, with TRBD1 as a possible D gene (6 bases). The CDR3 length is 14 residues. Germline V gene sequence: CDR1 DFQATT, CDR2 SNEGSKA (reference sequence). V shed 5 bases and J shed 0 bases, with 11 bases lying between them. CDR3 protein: CSALDSRSNQPQHF. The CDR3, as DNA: TGCAGTGCTTTGGACAGTCGTAGCAATCAGCCCCAGCATTTT.

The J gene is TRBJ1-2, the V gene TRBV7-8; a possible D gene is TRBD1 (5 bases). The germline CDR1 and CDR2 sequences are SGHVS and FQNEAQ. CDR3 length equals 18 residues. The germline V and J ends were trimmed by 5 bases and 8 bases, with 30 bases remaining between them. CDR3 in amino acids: CASSQTGGLSRGIRGYTF. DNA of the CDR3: TGTGCCAGCAGCCAGACTGGGGGATTATCAAGGGGAATCCGCGGCTACACCTTC.

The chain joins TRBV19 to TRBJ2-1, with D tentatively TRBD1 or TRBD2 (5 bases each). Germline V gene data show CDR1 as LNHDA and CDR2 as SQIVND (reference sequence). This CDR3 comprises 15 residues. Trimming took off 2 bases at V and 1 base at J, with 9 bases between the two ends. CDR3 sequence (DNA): TGTGCCAGTAGTATATCAGAGGGGTCCTACAATGAGCAGTTCTTC. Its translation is CASSISEGSYNEQFF.